A selection of T cell receptor beta chains follows, all from one sample in a study of blood T cell repertoires in COVID-19. Sequencing used immunoSEQ multiplex PCR; TCRdb keeps in-frame clones, though not all of them. The sample includes roughly 220,000 clones, around 86% of them seen just once. Sequenced: peripheral blood. All receptors come from a man between 25 and 39 years old who had recovered from COVID-19. Both conserved end residues are part of each CDR3. The D gene is left open where the match is weak. Part of the rows lack a size; the others show once, few, many or a class for expanded clones.

size: few; D: NA; V: TRBV11-2; J: TRBJ2-2; CDR3: CASSSNRVTNTGELFF; DNA: TGTGCCAGCAGCTCCAACAGGGTTACGAACACCGGGGAGCTGTTTTTT
size: NA; D: TRBD1; V: TRBV15; J: TRBJ1-2; CDR3: CAARQGANYGYTF; DNA: TGTGCCGCTCGACAGGGGGCAAACTATGGCTACACCTTC
size: NA; D: NA; V: TRBV19; J: TRBJ2-7; CDR3: CASSIGNRGLAGGEQYF; DNA: TGTGCCAGTAGTATAGGAAACAGGGGACTGGCCGGGGGCGAGCAGTACTTC
size: few; D: TRBD1; V: TRBV11-3; J: TRBJ2-2; CDR3: CASSRDPYRGNTGELFF; DNA: TGTGCCAGCAGCAGAGACCCGTACAGGGGGAACACCGGGGAGCTGTTTTTT
size: once; D: TRBD2; V: TRBV7-2; J: TRBJ2-3; CDR3: CASSFGGGGFTDTQYF; DNA: TGTGCCAGCAGCTTTGGCGGGGGGGGCTTCACAGATACGCAGTATTTT
size: NA; D: NA; V: TRBV5-4; J: TRBJ2-7; CDR3: CASSLASGEQYF; DNA: TGTGCCAGCAGCTTGGCCAGTGGCGAGCAGTACTTC
size: NA; D: NA; V: TRBV19; J: TRBJ1-4; CDR3: CASSATVDEKLFF; DNA: TGTGCCAGTAGTGCGACAGTAGATGAAAAACTGTTTTTT
size: NA; D: TRBD2; V: TRBV4-2; J: TRBJ2-2; CDR3: CASSQDPAGGTGELFF; DNA: TGTGCCAGCAGCCAAGATCCAGCGGGGGGCACCGGGGAGCTGTTTTTT
size: NA; D: NA; V: TRBV3-1/TRBV3-2; J: TRBJ1-1; CDR3: CASSQDVTRGREAFF; DNA: TGTGCCAGCAGCCAAGATGTCACCCGGGGAAGAGAAGCTTTCTTT
size: NA; D: NA; V: TRBV19; J: TRBJ1-5; CDR3: CASTGDRRDQPQHF; DNA: TGTGCCAGTACCGGAGACCGACGGGATCAGCCCCAGCATTTT
size: NA; D: NA; V: TRBV6-5; J: TRBJ1-1; CDR3: CASSYAPGRNTEAFF; DNA: TGTGCCAGCAGTTATGCCCCAGGCCGGAACACTGAAGCTTTCTTT
size: NA; D: NA; V: TRBV7-8; J: TRBJ2-2; CDR3: CASTTPNTGELFF; DNA: TGTGCCAGCACAACTCCGAACACCGGGGAGCTGTTTTTT
size: once; D: NA; V: TRBV11-2; J: TRBJ2-1; CDR3: CASSLYGGGSYNEQFF; DNA: TGTGCCAGCAGCTTATACGGGGGAGGCTCCTACAATGAGCAGTTCTTC
size: NA; D: NA; V: TRBV2; J: TRBJ2-7; CDR3: CASRTPGFVYF; DNA: TGTGCCAGCAGGACCCCAGGGTTTGTATACTTC
size: NA; D: NA; V: TRBV4-3; J: TRBJ1-6; CDR3: CASSQDSFSSSPLHF; DNA: TGCGCCAGCAGCCAAGATTCCTTCTCTTCTTCACCCCTCCACTTT
size: NA; D: TRBD2; V: TRBV7-2; J: TRBJ2-2; CDR3: CASSLVLAADRELFF; DNA: TGTGCCAGCAGCTTAGTGCTAGCGGCTGACCGGGAGCTGTTTTTT
size: NA; D: TRBD1; V: TRBV10-1; J: TRBJ1-2; CDR3: CASSGDRWGRTGTGYTF; DNA: TGCGCCAGCAGTGGTGACCGATGGGGTAGGACAGGGACTGGCTACACCTTC
size: NA; D: NA; V: TRBV5-4; J: TRBJ1-5; CDR3: CASSLDSQRSTQHF; DNA: TGTGCCAGCAGCTTAGACTCCCAGAGGAGTACCCAGCATTTT
size: once; D: NA; V: TRBV7-6; J: TRBJ2-3; CDR3: CASSPRGKRQSSDTQYF; DNA: TGTGCCAGCAGCCCCCGGGGGAAGCGGCAATCATCGGATACGCAGTATTTT
size: NA; D: NA; V: TRBV19; J: TRBJ1-1; CDR3: CASGHPPEAFF; DNA: TGTGCCAGTGGACATCCCCCTGAAGCTTTCTTT
size: NA; D: NA; V: TRBV27; J: TRBJ2-3; CDR3: CASSLWSGSVFGDTQYF; DNA: TGTGCCAGCAGTTTATGGTCCGGGTCCGTATTCGGGGATACGCAGTATTTT
size: NA; D: NA; V: TRBV7-9; J: TRBJ2-7; CDR3: CASSLTQGVDEQYF; DNA: TGTGCCAGCAGCCTCACACAGGGCGTGGACGAGCAGTACTTC
size: NA; D: NA; V: TRBV10-1; J: TRBJ2-2; CDR3: CASQEGGSTGELFF; DNA: TGCGCCTCTCAGGAAGGGGGAAGCACCGGGGAGCTGTTTTTT
size: NA; D: TRBD2; V: TRBV19; J: TRBJ2-1; CDR3: CASSIAASGGYNEQFF; DNA: TGTGCCAGTAGTATAGCAGCTAGCGGGGGGTACAATGAGCAGTTCTTC
size: NA; D: NA; V: TRBV7-9; J: TRBJ1-3; CDR3: CASSLAEGNTIYF; DNA: TGTGCCAGCAGCTTAGCCGAGGGAAACACCATATATTTT
size: few; D: NA; V: TRBV4-1; J: TRBJ2-3; CDR3: CASSHKALPSTDTQYF; DNA: TGCGCCAGCAGCCATAAAGCGCTTCCCAGCACAGATACGCAGTATTTT
size: NA; D: TRBD2; V: TRBV19; J: TRBJ2-2; CDR3: CASQVAGVTGELFF; DNA: TGTGCCAGTCAAGTCGCGGGGGTGACCGGGGAGCTGTTTTTT
size: NA; D: NA; V: TRBV27; J: TRBJ1-5; CDR3: CASSNAAILGQPQHF; DNA: TGTGCCAGCAGTAACGCCGCGATACTAGGACAGCCCCAGCATTTT
size: NA; D: NA; V: TRBV7-9; J: TRBJ1-1; CDR3: CASSPDRYTEAFF; DNA: TGTGCCAGCAGTCCCGACAGATACACTGAAGCTTTCTTT